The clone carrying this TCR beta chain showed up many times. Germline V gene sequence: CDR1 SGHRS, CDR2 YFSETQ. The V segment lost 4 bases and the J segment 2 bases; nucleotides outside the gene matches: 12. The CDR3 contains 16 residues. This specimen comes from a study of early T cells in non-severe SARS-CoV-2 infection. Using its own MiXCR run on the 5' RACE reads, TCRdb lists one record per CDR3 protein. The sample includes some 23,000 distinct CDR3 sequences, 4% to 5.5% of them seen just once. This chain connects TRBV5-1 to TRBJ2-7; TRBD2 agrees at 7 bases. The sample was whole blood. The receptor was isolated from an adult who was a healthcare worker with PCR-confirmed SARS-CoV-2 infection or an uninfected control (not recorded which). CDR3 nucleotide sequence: TGCGCCAGCAGCCCTCAGGGTGGAGCGGGACCCTACGAGCAGTACTTC. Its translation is CASSPQGGAGPYEQYF.